This TCR beta chain was captured in a study of T cell repertoires in cytomegalovirus infection. Study-wide context: As its CMV epitopes, the study selected recently identified HLA-C-restricted and well-studied HLA-B-restricted targets. Public signatures in TCR beta pointed to CMV infection and matching HLA type.

Study findings and constraints: HLA-C-restricted CMV-specific TCR beta clonotypes were dominant in the ex vivo response.

TCRdb re-derived calls from the reads in MiXCR, one entry per CDR3 protein. Of 200,000 to 250,000 distinct CDR3 sequences in the sample, 35% to 45% were seen once. Note on this clonotype: The antigen remains undetermined.

This TCR came from a human donor in good health (CMV status not recorded). Some clones in this sample may be carry-over from other donors' samples. Material: CD8+ T cells from cultured PBMCs, obtained from culture after CMV antigen stimulation.

CDR3 amino acids: CSATRTDYGYTF. The CDR3 nucleotides read TGCAGTGCAACCAGGACCGACTATGGCTACACCTTC. The chain couples TRBV20-1 to TRBJ1-2; D is unresolved. V was cut by 6 bases and J by 3 bases, with 11 bases left in between. Germline lookup yields CDR1 DFQATT and CDR2 SNEGSKA (reference sequence). The CDR3 is made up of 12 amino acids.